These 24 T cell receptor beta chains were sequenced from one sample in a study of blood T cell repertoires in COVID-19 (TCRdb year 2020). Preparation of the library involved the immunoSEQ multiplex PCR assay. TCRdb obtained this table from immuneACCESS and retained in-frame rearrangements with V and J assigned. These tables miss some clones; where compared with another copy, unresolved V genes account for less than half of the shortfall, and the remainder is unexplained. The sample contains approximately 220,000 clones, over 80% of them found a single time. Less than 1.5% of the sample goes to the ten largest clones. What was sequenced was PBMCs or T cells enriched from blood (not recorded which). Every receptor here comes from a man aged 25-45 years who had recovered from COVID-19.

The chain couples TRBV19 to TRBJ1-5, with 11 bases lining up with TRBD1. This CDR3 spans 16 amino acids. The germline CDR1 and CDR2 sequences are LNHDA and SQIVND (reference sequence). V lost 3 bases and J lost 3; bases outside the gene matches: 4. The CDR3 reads CASSIRTGGNNQPQHF. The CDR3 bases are TGTGCCAGTAGTATTCGGACAGGGGGCAACAATCAGCCCCAGCATTTT.

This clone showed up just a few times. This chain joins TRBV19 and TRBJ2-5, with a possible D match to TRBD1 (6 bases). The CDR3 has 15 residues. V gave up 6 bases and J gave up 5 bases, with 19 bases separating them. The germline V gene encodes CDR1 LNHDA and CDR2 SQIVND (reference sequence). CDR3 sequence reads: CASSSETGFGETQYF. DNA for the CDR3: TGTGCCAGTAGCAGTGAAACAGGGTTCGGGGAGACCCAGTACTTC.

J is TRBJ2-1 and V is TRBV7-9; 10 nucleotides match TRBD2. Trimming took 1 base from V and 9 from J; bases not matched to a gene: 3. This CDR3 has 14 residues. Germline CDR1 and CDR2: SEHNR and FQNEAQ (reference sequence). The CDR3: CASSLEASGSEQFF. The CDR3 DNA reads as TGTGCCAGCAGCTTAGAGGCTAGCGGGAGTGAGCAGTTCTTC. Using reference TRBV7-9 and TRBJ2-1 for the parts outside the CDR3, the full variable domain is DTGVSQNPRHKITKRGQNVTFRCDPISEHNRLYWYRQTLGQGPEFLTYFQNEAQLEKSRLLSDRFSAERPKGSFSTLEIQRTEQGDSAMYLCASSLEASGSEQFFGPGTRLTVL.

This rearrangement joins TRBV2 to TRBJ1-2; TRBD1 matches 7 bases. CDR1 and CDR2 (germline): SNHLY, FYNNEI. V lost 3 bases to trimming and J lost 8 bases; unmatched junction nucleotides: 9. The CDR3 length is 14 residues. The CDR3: CASSDLTGMGGYTF. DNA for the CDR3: TGTGCCAGCAGTGACCTGACAGGGATGGGCGGCTACACCTTC.

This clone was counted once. The CDR3 reads CASSIDSSYEQYF. CDR3 bases: TGTGCCAGCAGTATCGACAGCTCCTACGAGCAGTACTTC. The chain has TRBV28 and TRBJ2-7, with D possibly matching TRBD1 (5 bases). V was shortened by 5 bases and J by 0 bases, with 8 bases between the two germline ends. CDR3 size: 13 residues. In germline, CDR1 is MDHEN, CDR2 SYDVKM.

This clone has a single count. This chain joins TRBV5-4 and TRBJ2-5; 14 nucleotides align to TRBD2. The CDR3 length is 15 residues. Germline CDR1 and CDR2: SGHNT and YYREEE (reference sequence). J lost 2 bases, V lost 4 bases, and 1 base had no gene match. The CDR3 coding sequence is TGTGCCAGCAGCCGGACTAGCGGGAGGCAAGAGACCCAGTACTTC. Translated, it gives CASSRTSGRQETQYF.

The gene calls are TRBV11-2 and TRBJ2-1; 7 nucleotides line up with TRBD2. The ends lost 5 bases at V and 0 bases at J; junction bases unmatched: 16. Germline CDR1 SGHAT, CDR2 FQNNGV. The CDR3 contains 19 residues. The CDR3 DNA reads TGTGCCAGCAGCGGCCGGGACTACCAACTATCCAGCTCCTACAATGAGCAGTTCTTC. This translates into CASSGRDYQLSSSYNEQFF. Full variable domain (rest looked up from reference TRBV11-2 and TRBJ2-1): EAGVAQSPRYKIIEKRQSVAFWCNPISGHATLYWYQQILGQGPKLLIQFQNNGVVDDSQLPKDRFSAERLKGVDSTLKIQPAKLEDSAVYLCASSGRDYQLSSSYNEQFFGPGTRLTVL.

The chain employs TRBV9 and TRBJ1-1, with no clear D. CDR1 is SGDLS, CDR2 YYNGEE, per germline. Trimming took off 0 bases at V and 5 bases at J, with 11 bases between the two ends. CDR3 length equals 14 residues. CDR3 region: CASSVGPAETEAFF. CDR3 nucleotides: TGTGCCAGCAGCGTAGGTCCCGCGGAGACTGAAGCTTTCTTT.

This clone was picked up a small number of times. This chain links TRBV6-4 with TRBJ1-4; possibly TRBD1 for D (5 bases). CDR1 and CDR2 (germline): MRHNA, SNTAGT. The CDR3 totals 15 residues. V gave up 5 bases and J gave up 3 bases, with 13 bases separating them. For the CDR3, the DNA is TGTGCCAGCAGTCCCAATGGGGCCTCTAATGAAAAACTGTTTTTT. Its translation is CASSPNGASNEKLFF.

The CDR3 DNA sequence: TGTGCCAGCAGCCAAGCCCTCGGGAGCAGGGGGGAAGAGACCCAGTACTTC. Translating gives CASSQALGSRGEETQYF. V gene TRBV4-2 combines with J gene TRBJ2-5; perhaps TRBD1 as D (7 bases). V lost 1 base and J lost 3, with 18 bases in between. Germline-derived CDR1 and CDR2 are LGHNA and YNFKEQ. The CDR3 is 17 amino acids.

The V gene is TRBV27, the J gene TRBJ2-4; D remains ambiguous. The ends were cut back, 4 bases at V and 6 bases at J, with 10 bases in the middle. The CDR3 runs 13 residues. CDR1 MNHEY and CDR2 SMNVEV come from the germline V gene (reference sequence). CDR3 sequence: CASSYGRGNIQYF. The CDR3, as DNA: TGTGCCAGCAGTTATGGGCGTGGAAACATTCAGTACTTC.

CDR3 sequence reads: CASSQYLAATGELFF. DNA of the CDR3: TGTGCCAGCAGCCAATATCTAGCGGCCACCGGGGAGCTGTTTTTT. The chain uses TRBV14 and TRBJ2-2; 7 bases are a match to TRBD2. The CDR3 is 15 residues long. V lost 2 bases and J lost 4; bases outside the gene matches: 4. CDR1 is SGHDN and CDR2 is FVKESK in the germline V gene.

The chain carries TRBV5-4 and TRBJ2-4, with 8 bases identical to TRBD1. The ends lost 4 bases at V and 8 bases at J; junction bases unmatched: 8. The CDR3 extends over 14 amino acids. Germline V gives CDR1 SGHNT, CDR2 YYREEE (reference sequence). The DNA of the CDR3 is TGTGCCAGCAGCGTGACAGGGGAACGGGACATTCAGTACTTC. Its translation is CASSVTGERDIQYF.

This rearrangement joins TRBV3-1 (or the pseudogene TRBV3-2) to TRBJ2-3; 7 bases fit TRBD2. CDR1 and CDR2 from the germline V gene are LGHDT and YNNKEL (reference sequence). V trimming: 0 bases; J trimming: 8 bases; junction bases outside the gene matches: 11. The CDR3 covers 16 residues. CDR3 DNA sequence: TGTGCCAGCAGCCAAGATTGGGGCGGGAGTGGAGGTACGCAGTATTTT. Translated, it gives CASSQDWGGSGGTQYF.

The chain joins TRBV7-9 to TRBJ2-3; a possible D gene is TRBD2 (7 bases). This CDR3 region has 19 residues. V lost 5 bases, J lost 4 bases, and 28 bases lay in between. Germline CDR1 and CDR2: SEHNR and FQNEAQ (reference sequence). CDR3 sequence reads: CASSPDDGLGQGGADTQYF. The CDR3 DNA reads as TGTGCCAGCAGCCCAGACGACGGACTAGGACAAGGGGGGGCAGATACGCAGTATTTT.

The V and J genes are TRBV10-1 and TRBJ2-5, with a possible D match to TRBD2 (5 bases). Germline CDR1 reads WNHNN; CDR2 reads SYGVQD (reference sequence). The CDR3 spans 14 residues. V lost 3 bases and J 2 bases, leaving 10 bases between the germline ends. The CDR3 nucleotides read TGCGCCAGCAGTGACAGCGGAAAACAAGAGACCCAGTACTTC. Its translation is CASSDSGKQETQYF.

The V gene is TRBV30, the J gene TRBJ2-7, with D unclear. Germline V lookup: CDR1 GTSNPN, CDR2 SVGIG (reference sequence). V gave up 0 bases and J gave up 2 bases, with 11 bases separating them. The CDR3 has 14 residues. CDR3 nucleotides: TGTGCCTGGAGTGTACGGCTAGAAACCTACGAGCAGTACTTC. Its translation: CAWSVRLETYEQYF. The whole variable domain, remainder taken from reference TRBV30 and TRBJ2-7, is SQTIHQWPATLVQPVGSPLSLECTVEGTSNPNLYWYRQAAGRGLQLLFYSVGIGQISSEVPQNLSASRPQDRQFILSSKKLLLSDSGFYLCAWSVRLETYEQYFGPGTRLTVT.

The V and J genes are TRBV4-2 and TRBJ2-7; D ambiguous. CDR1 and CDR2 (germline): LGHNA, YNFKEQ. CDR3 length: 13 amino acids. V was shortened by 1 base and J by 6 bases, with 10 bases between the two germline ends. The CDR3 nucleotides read TGTGCCAGCAGCCAAGGGCATGCAGGCGAGCAGTACTTC. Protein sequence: CASSQGHAGEQYF.

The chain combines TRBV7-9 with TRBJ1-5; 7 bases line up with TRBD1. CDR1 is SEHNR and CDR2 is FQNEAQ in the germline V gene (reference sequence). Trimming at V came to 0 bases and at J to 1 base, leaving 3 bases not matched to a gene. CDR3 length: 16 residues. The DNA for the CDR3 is TGTGCCAGCAGCTTAGCGACAGGGCGAAGCAATCAGCCCCAGCATTTT. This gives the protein CASSLATGRSNQPQHF.

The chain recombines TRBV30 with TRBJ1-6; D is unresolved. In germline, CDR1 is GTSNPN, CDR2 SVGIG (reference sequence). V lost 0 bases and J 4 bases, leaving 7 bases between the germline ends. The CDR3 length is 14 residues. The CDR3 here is CAWSVGEYNSPLHF. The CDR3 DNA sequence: TGTGCCTGGAGTGTTGGGGAGTATAATTCACCCCTCCACTTT.

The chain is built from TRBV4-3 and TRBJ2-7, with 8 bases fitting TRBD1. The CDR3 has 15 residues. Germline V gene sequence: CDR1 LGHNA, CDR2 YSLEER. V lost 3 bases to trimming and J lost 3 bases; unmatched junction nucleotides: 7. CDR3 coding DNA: TGCGCCAGCAGCCACAGAATAGGACAGGGCTACGAGCAGTACTTC. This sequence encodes CASSHRIGQGYEQYF.

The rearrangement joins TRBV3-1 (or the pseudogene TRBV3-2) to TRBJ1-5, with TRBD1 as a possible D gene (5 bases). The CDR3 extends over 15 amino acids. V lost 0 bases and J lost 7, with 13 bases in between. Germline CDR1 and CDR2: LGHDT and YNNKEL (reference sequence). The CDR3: CASSQDSGGGQPQHF. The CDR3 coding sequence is TGTGCCAGCAGCCAAGATTCGGGCGGGGGGCAGCCCCAGCATTTT.

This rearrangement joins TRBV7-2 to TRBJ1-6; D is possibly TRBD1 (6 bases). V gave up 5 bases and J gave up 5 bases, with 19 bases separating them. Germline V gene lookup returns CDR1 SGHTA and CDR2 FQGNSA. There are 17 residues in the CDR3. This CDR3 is CASSPTRQDLNNSPLHF. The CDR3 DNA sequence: TGTGCCAGCAGCCCGACCCGACAGGACTTGAATAATTCACCCCTCCACTTT.

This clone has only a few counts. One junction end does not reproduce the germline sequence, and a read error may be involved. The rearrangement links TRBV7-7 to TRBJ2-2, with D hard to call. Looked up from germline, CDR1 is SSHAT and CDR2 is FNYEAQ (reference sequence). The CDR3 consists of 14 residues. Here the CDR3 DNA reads TGTGCTAGCAGCCCCGACAAGAACACCGGGGAGCTGTTTTTT. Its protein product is CASSPDKNTGELFF.